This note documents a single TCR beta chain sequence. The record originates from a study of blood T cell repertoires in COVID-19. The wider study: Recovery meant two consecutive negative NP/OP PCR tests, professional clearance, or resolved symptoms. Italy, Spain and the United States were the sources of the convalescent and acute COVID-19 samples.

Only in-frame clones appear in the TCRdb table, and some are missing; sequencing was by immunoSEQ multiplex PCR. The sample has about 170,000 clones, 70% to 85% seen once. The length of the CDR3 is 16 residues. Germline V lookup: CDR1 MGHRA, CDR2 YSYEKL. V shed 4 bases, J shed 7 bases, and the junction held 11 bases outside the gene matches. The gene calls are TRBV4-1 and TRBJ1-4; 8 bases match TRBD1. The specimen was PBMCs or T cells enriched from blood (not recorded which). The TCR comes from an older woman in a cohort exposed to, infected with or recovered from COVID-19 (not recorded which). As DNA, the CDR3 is TGCGCCAGCAGCCGTAATCGTATAGGACAGGGTGAAAAACTGTTTTTT. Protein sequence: CASSRNRIGQGEKLFF.